This is a list of T cell receptor beta chains from one sample in a study of shared clonotypes between healthy human individuals. Repertoires were generated with immunoSEQ multiplex PCR, while TCRdb's copy carries only in-frame clones and drops some. The sample lists 300,000 to 400,000 clones, more than 75% occurring once. Sequences were obtained from memory CD8+ T cells sorted from blood. Receptor source: a man aged 18-30 years in good health. Both conserved end residues are trimmed from each CDR3. Clone size is not always given. Where it is, it says once, few, many or a class for expanded clones.

size: -
J: TRBJ2-7
V: TRBV5-1
CDR3: ASSSYGRTGVTDEQY

size: -
J: TRBJ2-7
V: TRBV4-3
CDR3: ASSQDRYNTYEQY

size: -
J: TRBJ2-1
V: TRBV7-6
CDR3: ASSRGGGYNEQF

size: -
J: TRBJ2-1
V: TRBV7-9
CDR3: ASPLPWGYNEQF

size: -
J: TRBJ2-5
V: TRBV27
CDR3: ASSLDGQETQY

size: -
J: TRBJ2-2
V: TRBV5-4
CDR3: ASSLGWLRTSNTGELF

size: -
J: TRBJ2-1
V: TRBV5-4
CDR3: ASSSSGGAF

size: -
J: TRBJ1-5
V: TRBV7-2
CDR3: ASSLAGQPQH

size: -
J: TRBJ1-4
V: TRBV27
CDR3: ASSHRGATNEKLF

size: -
J: TRBJ1-5
V: TRBV6-5
CDR3: ASSPYPPTWPQH

size: -
J: TRBJ1-1
V: TRBV28
CDR3: ASSFPTGGFTEAF

size: once
J: TRBJ2-3
V: TRBV6-1
CDR3: ASSEIGEADTQY

size: -
J: TRBJ2-1
V: TRBV27
CDR3: ASSLSDGTGKYNEQF

size: -
J: TRBJ2-7
V: TRBV10-3
CDR3: AISGTGVKPYEQY

size: once
J: TRBJ1-5
V: TRBV5-5
CDR3: ASSLDIYQPQH

size: -
J: TRBJ2-3
V: TRBV9
CDR3: ASSGRTGPSTDTQY

size: -
J: TRBJ2-3
V: TRBV27
CDR3: ASRPRDRGITDTQY

size: -
J: TRBJ1-1
V: TRBV7-9
CDR3: ASTPSGSGTEAF

size: -
J: TRBJ1-4
V: TRBV5-1
CDR3: ASSGGQGVREKLF

size: many
J: TRBJ2-5
V: TRBV29-1
CDR3: SVVNEGGTQY

size: -
J: TRBJ1-3
V: TRBV2
CDR3: ASSDWTGTNTIY

size: -
J: TRBJ2-7
V: TRBV6-6
CDR3: ASSYSGYAYEQY

size: medium-sized
J: TRBJ2-7
V: TRBV7-8
CDR3: ASSLGQGAYEQY

size: -
J: TRBJ1-2
V: TRBV7-2
CDR3: ASSPRDRVPWDYGYT

size: -
J: TRBJ2-1
V: TRBV7-6
CDR3: ASSLALPPYNEQF

size: -
J: TRBJ2-1
V: TRBV2
CDR3: ASSVLVDAYNEQF

size: -
J: TRBJ2-1
V: TRBV30
CDR3: AWTVAGFDNEQF

size: -
J: TRBJ1-1
V: TRBV18
CDR3: ASSLVTGGATEAF

size: -
J: TRBJ2-5
V: TRBV11-2
CDR3: ASSLTWGVRETQY

size: -
J: TRBJ1-2
V: TRBV5-1
CDR3: ASSQTQGYGYT

size: -
J: TRBJ1-4
V: TRBV13
CDR3: ASSSGGGEKLF

size: -
J: TRBJ1-3
V: TRBV13
CDR3: ASSPLAGNTIY

size: -
J: TRBJ2-7
V: TRBV19
CDR3: ASSINWDGVNEQY

size: -
J: TRBJ2-1
V: TRBV13
CDR3: ASSLEGLARGNEQF

size: -
J: TRBJ2-7
V: TRBV13
CDR3: ASSSSDIFYEQY

size: once
J: TRBJ1-4
V: TRBV7-9
CDR3: ASSSPRVGSEKLF

size: -
J: TRBJ1-1
V: TRBV6-5
CDR3: ASSWGQGVHKAF

size: -
J: TRBJ2-1
V: TRBV5-4
CDR3: ASTTLTGTSNEQF

size: -
J: TRBJ2-7
V: TRBV6-5
CDR3: ASSYDGSYEQY

size: -
J: TRBJ2-5
V: TRBV9
CDR3: ASSVELAGGLAETQY

size: -
J: TRBJ2-7
V: TRBV5-6
CDR3: ASSSGWGLYEQY

size: many
J: TRBJ1-1
V: TRBV10-1
CDR3: ASSGGTGGRITEAF

size: -
J: TRBJ2-7
V: TRBV29-1
CDR3: SVGAGGNSYEQY

size: -
J: TRBJ2-7
V: TRBV18
CDR3: ASSPLDSYEQY

size: -
J: TRBJ1-2
V: TRBV2
CDR3: ALRAANYGYT

size: -
J: TRBJ2-3
V: TRBV7-9
CDR3: ASSLDSTDTQY

size: -
J: TRBJ1-2
V: TRBV27
CDR3: ASSPRTGAAYYGYT

size: once
J: TRBJ2-7
V: TRBV6-1
CDR3: ASSEHGSYEQY

size: -
J: TRBJ1-5
V: TRBV6-1
CDR3: ASRLKTTSNQPQH

size: once
J: TRBJ2-7
V: TRBV9
CDR3: ASSPPDRDYEQY

size: many
J: TRBJ2-1
V: TRBV28
CDR3: ASSLSLSGGSYNEQF

size: -
J: TRBJ1-2
V: TRBV7-9
CDR3: ASSPRDRVDYGYT

size: -
J: TRBJ1-5
V: TRBV7-8
CDR3: ASSLGWGDLNQPQH

size: -
J: TRBJ1-1
V: TRBV15
CDR3: ATSRGGENTEAF

size: -
J: TRBJ1-1
V: TRBV27
CDR3: ASSHYSNTEAF